This TCR beta chain was identified in a study of blood T cells in healthy people across ages. This clonotype came up a few times. As yet, its antigen is unknown. CDR1 and CDR2 from the germline V gene are SGHTA and FQGNSA. The CDR3 is 14 amino acids. The V end was cut by 1 base, the J end by 3 bases, with 10 bases between. Study-wide findings and caveats: The recorded TCR beta diversity per million T cells decreased in a roughly linear manner with age. Greater diversity and more naive CD4+ cells were seen in long-lived donors than in aged donors.

Using a J-beta primer mix together with a sample-barcoded 5' primer, a second PCR was run for roughly 6 to 12 cycles. TCRdb recomputed calls from the 5' RACE reads with MiXCR, one row per CDR3 protein. The data hold hundreds of thousands of distinct CDR3 sequences, with about 53% observed a single time. Per-sample yields of isolated PBMCs were at least 6 million. The sequence came from a man aged 80 or over in good health. V usage is TRBV7-2 and J usage is TRBJ2-7; tentative D call: TRBD2 (6 bases). The specimen sequenced was blood. CDR3 DNA sequence: TGTGCCAGCAGCTTAGTAGGGACTCACTACGAGCAGTACTTC. It specifies CASSLVGTHYEQYF. Together with reference TRBV7-2 and TRBJ2-7, the CDR3 gives the full variable domain: GAGVSQSPSNKVTEKGKDVELRCDPISGHTALYWYRQSLGQGLEFLIYFQGNSAPDKSGLPSDRFSAERTGGSVSTLTIQRTQQEDSAVYLCASSLVGTHYEQYFGPGTRLTVT.